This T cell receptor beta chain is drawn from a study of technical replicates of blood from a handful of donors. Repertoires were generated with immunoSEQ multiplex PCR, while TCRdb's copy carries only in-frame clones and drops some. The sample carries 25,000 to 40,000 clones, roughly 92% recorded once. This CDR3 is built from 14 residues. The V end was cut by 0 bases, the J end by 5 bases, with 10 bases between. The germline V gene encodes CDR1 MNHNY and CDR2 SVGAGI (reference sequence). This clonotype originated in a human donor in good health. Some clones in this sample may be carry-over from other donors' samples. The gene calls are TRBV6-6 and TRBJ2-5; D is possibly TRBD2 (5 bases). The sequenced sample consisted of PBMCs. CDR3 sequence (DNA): TGTGCCAGCAGTTACTCAGCTAGCTCGGAGACCCAGTACTTC. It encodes CASSYSASSETQYF.